This TCR beta chain emerged from a study of T cell responses to AZD1222 COVID-19 vaccine. General study points: Nearly half of spike-specific TCRs reportedly target unmutated variant regions. The donors showed a predominance of white British ancestry and of females, with possible underestimation of clonal diversity.

Using immunoSEQ multiplex PCR, the repertoire was profiled, and TCRdb retains in-frame clones only, with some absent. This table holds 140,000 to 150,000 clones, 92% found once. About this clone itself: What it binds is unknown.

Germline CDR1 is SQVTM and CDR2 is ANQGSEA. Unmatched junction bases numbered 14, after V lost 4 bases and J lost 2 bases. The CDR3 extends over 16 amino acids. The sequenced sample was peripheral blood, obtained on day 0 of AZD1222 vaccination. The sequence derives from an adult in good health. V is TRBV29-1 and J is TRBJ2-7; the match to TRBD1 covers 7 bases. CDR3 loop: CSVVAFGQVFPYEQYF. For the CDR3, the DNA is TGCAGCGTTGTAGCTTTTGGACAGGTGTTTCCCTACGAGCAGTACTTC.